This is a list of T cell receptor beta chains from one sample in a study of blood T cell repertoires in COVID-19. Sequencing was performed with immunoSEQ multiplex PCR; in TCRdb, only in-frame clones are kept and a portion is missing. The sample records some 190,000 clones, 70% to 90% being singletons. Sequencing was done on a sample of PBMCs or T cells enriched from blood (not recorded which). All receptors derive from a man in his thirties or forties with acute COVID-19. Each CDR3 is given with its conserved first and last residue. Fields, in order: clone size, V gene, D gene, J gene, CDR3 length, CDR3 DNA, CDR3 protein. A D gene is named only where the DNA matches it firmly. Some rows mark clone size as missing; the rest say once, few, many or name a class of expanded clone.

-	TRBV11-2	TRBD2	TRBJ2-3	14	TGTGCCAGCAGCTTGGGACTAGATTGGGATACGCAGTATTTT	CASSLGLDWDTQYF
-	TRBV5-1	TRBD2	TRBJ2-7	15	TGCGCCAGCACGGAGACTAGCGGGGGTCCCTACGAGCAGTACTTC	CASTETSGGPYEQYF
-	TRBV6-5	TRBD1	TRBJ1-2	14	TGTGCCAGCAGCGGACAGGGGGCTAACTATGGCTACACCTTC	CASSGQGANYGYTF
-	TRBV7-9	TRBD1	TRBJ1-4	18	TGTGCCAGCAGCTTGGACAGGGGGCGCATTTCGGCTAATGAAAAACTGTTTTTT	CASSLDRGRISANEKLFF
-	TRBV5-5	-	TRBJ2-5	14	TGTGCCAGCAGCTTGTGGCCCCCGGGAGAGACCCAGTACTTC	CASSLWPPGETQYF
-	TRBV10-3	TRBD2	TRBJ2-6	16	TGTGCCATCAGTGCGCCTAGCGGGGGTGGGGCCAACGTCCTGACTTTC	CAISAPSGGGANVLTF
-	TRBV2	TRBD1	TRBJ2-5	13	TGTGCCAGCAGTTCCGACAGGGCGGAGACCCAGTACTTC	CASSSDRAETQYF
few	TRBV7-9	-	TRBJ1-5	12	TGTGCCAGCAGCATCACCGAGGGGCCCCAGCATTTT	CASSITEGPQHF
-	TRBV9	-	TRBJ1-6	14	TGTGCCAGTCAGGCGGGGGACCGCAATTCACCCCTCCACTTT	CASQAGDRNSPLHF
once	TRBV12-3/TRBV12-4	TRBD1	TRBJ1-4	13	TGTGCCAGCAGATTACAGGGGGCAGAGCGGCTGTTTTTT	CASRLQGAERLFF
many	TRBV7-9	-	TRBJ1-1	12	TGTGCCAGCAGCGGGACCCTCGGGAGCGCTTTCTTT	CASSGTLGSAFF